The table lists the clone carrying this TCR beta chain with many counts. The antigen remains undetermined. 5'-RACE, quantitative and with molecular barcodes, yielded the TCR beta libraries. MiXCR, run by TCRdb on the 5' RACE reads, gives a single entry per CDR3 protein. The sample records approximately 500,000 distinct CDR3 sequences, 9.5% to 15% being singletons. The sample is drawn from a study of CD8 T cells in ankylosing spondylitis. The study's findings and limits: Ankylosing spondylitis blood appeared to be characterized by a TCR beta motif of eight or nine highly homologous variants. Disease-linked clones, CD8+, were relatively rare in peripheral blood. Matched ankylosing spondylitis synovial fluid reportedly contained a significantly enriched population of disease-linked clones.

V dropped 0 bases and J dropped 4 bases, with 9 bases sitting between them. The CDR3 runs 15 residues. CDR1 is SNHLY, CDR2 FYNNEI, per germline. The V call is TRBV2, the J call TRBJ2-2; D not certain. Sequences were obtained from blood, either unsorted or a sorted T cell fraction (not recorded which). This receptor was identified in a male donor with ankylosing spondylitis. DNA of the CDR3: TGTGCCAGCAGTGAAGCGGTGGATTCCACCGGGGAGCTGTTTTTT. This gives the protein CASSEAVDSTGELFF. The full variable domain, its missing parts supplied by reference TRBV2 and TRBJ2-2, is EPEVTQTPSHQVTQMGQEVILRCVPISNHLYFYWYRQILGQKVEFLVSFYNNEISEKSEIFDDQFSVERPDGSNFTLKIRSTKLEDSAMYFCASSEAVDSTGELFFGEGSRLTVL.